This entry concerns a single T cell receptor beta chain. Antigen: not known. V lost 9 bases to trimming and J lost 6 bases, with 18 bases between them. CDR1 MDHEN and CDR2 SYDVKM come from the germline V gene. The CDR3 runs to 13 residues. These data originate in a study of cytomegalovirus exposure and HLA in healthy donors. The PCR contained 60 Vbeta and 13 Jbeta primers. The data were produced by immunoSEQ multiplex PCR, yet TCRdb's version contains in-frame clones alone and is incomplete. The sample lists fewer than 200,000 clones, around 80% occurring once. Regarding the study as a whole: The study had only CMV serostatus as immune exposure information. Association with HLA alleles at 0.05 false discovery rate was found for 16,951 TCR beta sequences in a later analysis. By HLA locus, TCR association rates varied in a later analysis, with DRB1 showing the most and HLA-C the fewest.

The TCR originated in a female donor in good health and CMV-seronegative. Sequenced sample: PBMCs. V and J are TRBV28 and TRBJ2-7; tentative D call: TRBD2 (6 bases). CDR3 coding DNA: TGTGCCAGTCCGGGGAACCAGGGAGGCGAGCAGTACTTC. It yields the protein CASPGNQGGEQYF. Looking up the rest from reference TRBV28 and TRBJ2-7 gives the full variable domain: DVKVTQSSRYLVKRTGEKVFLECVQDMDHENMFWYRQDPGLGLRLIYFSYDVKMKEKGDIPEGYSVSREKKERFSLILESASTNQTSMYLCASPGNQGGEQYFGPGTRLTVT.